This TCR beta chain was documented in a study of T cell responses to AZD1222 COVID-19 vaccine. Study conclusions and caveats: Variant regions that are unmutated are reportedly the target of nearly half of spike-specific TCRs. Breadth and depth of Spike-specific TCRs rose after two AZD1222 doses. White British ancestry dominated among donors, who included more females, and clonal diversity was possibly underestimated.

This clone was counted between two and nine times. Antigen: not known. Clones were read by immunoSEQ multiplex PCR, and TCRdb kept only the in-frame ones, dropping some. The repertoire holds 120,000 or so clones, with about nine tenths as singletons. Germline V gene data show CDR1 as SGHRS and CDR2 as YFSETQ. CDR3 length equals 13 residues. Between the trimmed V and J ends, which lost 2 bases and 6 bases, there was a span of 11 bases. The material sequenced was peripheral blood, taken on day 0 of AZD1222 vaccination. This clonotype was obtained from an adult in good health. The V and J genes are TRBV5-1 and TRBJ1-1; the D is unclear. CDR3 DNA: TGCGCCAGCAGCTTAGTGGGGAGGCCTGAAGCTTTCTTT. Residues: CASSLVGRPEAFF.